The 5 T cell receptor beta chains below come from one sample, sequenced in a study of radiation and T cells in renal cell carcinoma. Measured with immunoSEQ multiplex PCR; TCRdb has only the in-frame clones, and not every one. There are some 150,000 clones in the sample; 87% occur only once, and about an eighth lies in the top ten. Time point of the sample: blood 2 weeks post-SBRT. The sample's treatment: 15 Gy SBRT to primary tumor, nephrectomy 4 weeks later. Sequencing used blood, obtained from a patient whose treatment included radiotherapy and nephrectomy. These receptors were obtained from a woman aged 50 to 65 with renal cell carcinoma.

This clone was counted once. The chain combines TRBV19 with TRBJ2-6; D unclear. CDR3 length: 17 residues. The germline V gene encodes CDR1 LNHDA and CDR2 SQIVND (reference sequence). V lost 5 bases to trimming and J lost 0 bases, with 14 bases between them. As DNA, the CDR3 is TGTGCCAGTAGTGGTACAGCTTTAAGCTCTGGGGCCAACGTCCTGACTTTC. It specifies CASSGTALSSGANVLTF.

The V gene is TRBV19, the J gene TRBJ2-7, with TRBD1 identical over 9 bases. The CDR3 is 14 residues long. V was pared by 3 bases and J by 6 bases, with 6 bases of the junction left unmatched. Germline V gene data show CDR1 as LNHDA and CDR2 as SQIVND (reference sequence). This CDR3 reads CASSMTGTGIEQYF. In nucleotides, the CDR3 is TGTGCCAGTAGTATGACCGGGACAGGGATCGAGCAGTACTTC.

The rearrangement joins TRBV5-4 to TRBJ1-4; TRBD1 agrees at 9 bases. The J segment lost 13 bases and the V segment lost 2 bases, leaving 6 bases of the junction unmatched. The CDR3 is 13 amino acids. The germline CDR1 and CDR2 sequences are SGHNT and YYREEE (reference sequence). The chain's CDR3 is CASSFRGTGLLFF. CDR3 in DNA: TGTGCCAGCAGCTTCCGCGGGACAGGGTTACTGTTTTTT.

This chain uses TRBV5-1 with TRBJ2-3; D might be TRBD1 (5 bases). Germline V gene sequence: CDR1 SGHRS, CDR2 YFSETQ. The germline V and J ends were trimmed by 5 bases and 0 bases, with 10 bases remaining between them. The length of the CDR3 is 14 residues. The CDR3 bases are TGCGCCAGCAGATCAGGGCAAAGCACAGATACGCAGTATTTT. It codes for CASRSGQSTDTQYF.

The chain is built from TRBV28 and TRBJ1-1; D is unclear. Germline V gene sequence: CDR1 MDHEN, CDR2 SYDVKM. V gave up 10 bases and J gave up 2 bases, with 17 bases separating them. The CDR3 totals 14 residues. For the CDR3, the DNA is TGTGCCACCCTAAGGGTGCAGGTTAACACTGAAGCTTTCTTT. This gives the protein CATLRVQVNTEAFF.